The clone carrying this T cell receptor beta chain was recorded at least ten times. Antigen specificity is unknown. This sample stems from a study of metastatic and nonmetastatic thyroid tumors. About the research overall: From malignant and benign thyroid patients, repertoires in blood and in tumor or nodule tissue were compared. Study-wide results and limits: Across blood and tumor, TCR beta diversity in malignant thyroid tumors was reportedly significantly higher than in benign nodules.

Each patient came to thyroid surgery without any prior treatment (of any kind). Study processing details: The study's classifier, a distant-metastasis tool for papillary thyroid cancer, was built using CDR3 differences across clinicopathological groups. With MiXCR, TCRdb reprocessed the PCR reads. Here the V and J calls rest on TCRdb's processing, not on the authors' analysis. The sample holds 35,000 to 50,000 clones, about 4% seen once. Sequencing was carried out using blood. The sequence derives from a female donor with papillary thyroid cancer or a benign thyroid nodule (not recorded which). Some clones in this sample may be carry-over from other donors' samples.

The CDR3 region is CASSDLGDTQYF. The CDR3 DNA follows: TGTGCCAGCAGCGACCTGGGAGATACGCAGTATTTT. The rearrangement uses TRBV7-9 and TRBJ2-3; D is uncertain. The V end lost 5 bases, the J end lost 5 bases, and 8 bases lay between the germline ends. Germline assignment: CDR1 SEHNR and CDR2 FQNEAQ (reference sequence). CDR3 length equals 12 residues.